These 5 T cell receptor beta chains were all obtained from the same sample, sequenced in a study of OX40 agonist ivuxolimab in advanced cancers. Profiling relied on immunoSEQ multiplex PCR, and the TCRdb table lists in-frame clones only, not all of them. The sample includes about 45,000 clones, around 90% of them seen just once. Specimen: CD4+ or CD8+ T cells sorted from blood, collected in a trial of the OX40 agonist ivuxolimab. The receptors here all came from an adult with an advanced solid tumor such as melanoma, head and neck, liver or kidney cancer.

The chain carries TRBV5-4 and TRBJ2-7; 7 nucleotides align to TRBD1. This CDR3 contains 14 residues. Trimming took 0 bases from V and 2 from J; bases not matched to a gene: 2. The germline V gene has CDR1 SGHNT and CDR2 YYREEE (reference sequence). In DNA, the CDR3 is TGTGCCAGCAGCTTGGGGGACAGCCCCTACGAGCAGTACTTC. Its translation: CASSLGDSPYEQYF.

This chain joins TRBV29-1 and TRBJ1-1, with 8 bases that match TRBD1. The CDR3 runs to 12 residues. Per germline, CDR1 SQVTM and CDR2 ANQGSEA. V shed 6 bases and J 5 bases; nucleotides not matched to a gene: 5. The CDR3 here is CSVAGGVTEAFF. The CDR3 DNA reads as TGCAGCGTAGCAGGGGGCGTTACTGAAGCTTTCTTT.

The CDR3 spells CASSYGQTDTQYF. The CDR3 DNA sequence: TGTGCCAGCAGTTACGGACAGACAGATACGCAGTATTTT. The chain is built from TRBV6-6 and TRBJ2-3, with D maybe TRBD1 (6 bases). The CDR3 extends over 13 amino acids. Germline assignment: CDR1 MNHNY and CDR2 SVGAGI (reference sequence). The V gene lost 2 bases and the J gene lost 3 bases, with 6 bases spanning the gap.

This clone was detected only once. The chain carries TRBV14 and TRBJ2-1, with TRBD2 as a possible D gene (6 bases). Germline CDR1 is SGHDN and CDR2 is FVKESK. The CDR3 extends over 14 amino acids. Trimming took off 4 bases at V and 4 bases at J, with 11 bases between the two ends. The CDR3 is CASSPRGDYNEQFF. CDR3 in DNA: TGTGCCAGCAGCCCCCGCGGGGATTACAATGAGCAGTTCTTC.

The rearrangement uses TRBV6-5 and TRBJ2-7; D tentatively reads TRBD1 or TRBD2 (5 bases each). The CDR3 covers 10 residues. V lost 8 bases and J 3 bases, leaving 5 bases between the germline ends. Germline V CDR1 and CDR2: MNHEY, SVGAGI. CDR3 DNA sequence: TGTGCCAGCGGGGGCTACGAGCAGTACTTC. Its protein product is CASGGYEQYF.